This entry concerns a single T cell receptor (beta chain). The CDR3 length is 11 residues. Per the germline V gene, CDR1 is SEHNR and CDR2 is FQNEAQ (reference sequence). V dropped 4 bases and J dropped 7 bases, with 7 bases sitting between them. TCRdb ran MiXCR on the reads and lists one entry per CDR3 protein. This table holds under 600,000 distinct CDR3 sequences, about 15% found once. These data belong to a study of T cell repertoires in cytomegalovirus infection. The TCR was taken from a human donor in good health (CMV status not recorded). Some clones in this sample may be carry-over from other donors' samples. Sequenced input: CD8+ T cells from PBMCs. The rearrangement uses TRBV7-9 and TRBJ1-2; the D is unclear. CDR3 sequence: CASSWGTGYTF. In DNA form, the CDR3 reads TGTGCCAGCAGCTGGGGTACTGGCTACACCTTC.